The 26 T cell receptor beta chains reported below all come from one sample, sequenced in a study of shared clonotypes between healthy human individuals. The assay was immunoSEQ multiplex PCR, and TCRdb's table has in-frame clones only and misses some. The data contain about 490,000 clones, roughly four fifths of them singletons. Sequenced: PBMCs. The receptors stem from a woman aged 35 to 49 in good health. Some clones in this sample may be carry-over from other donors' samples.

The rearrangement links TRBV5-1 to TRBJ2-3, with TRBD1 as a possible D gene (5 bases). The germline CDR1 and CDR2 sequences are SGHRS and YFSETQ. CDR3 length: 15 amino acids. Trimming shortened V by 4 bases and J by 1 base, and 13 bases separated the two germline ends. CDR3 loop: CASSLTGPRTDTQYF. CDR3 in DNA: TGCGCCAGCAGCCTTACAGGTCCCCGCACAGATACGCAGTATTTT.

The chain combines TRBV15 with TRBJ1-4; D is unresolved. The CDR3 runs to 14 residues. The V gene lost 7 bases and the J gene lost 5 bases, with 14 bases spanning the gap. The germline V gene has CDR1 LNHNV and CDR2 YYDKDF (reference sequence). This CDR3 reads CATKDNTRNEKLFF. The CDR3 nucleotides read TGTGCCACCAAGGATAACACCCGGAATGAAAAACTGTTTTTT. Supplemented by reference TRBV15 and TRBJ1-4, the full variable domain reads DAMVIQNPRYQVTQFGKPVTLSCSQTLNHNVMYWYQQKSSQAPKLLFHYYDKDFNNEADTPDNFQSRRPNTSFCFLDIRSPGLGDTAMYLCATKDNTRNEKLFFGSGTQLSVL.

The chain has TRBV27 and TRBJ2-7, with 8 bases that match TRBD2. V lost 4 bases, J lost 9 bases, and 5 bases stayed unmatched. The V gene's germline CDR1 is MNHEY and CDR2 SMNVEV (reference sequence). The CDR3 runs 12 residues. The DNA for the CDR3 is TGTGCCAGCAGTTCCCTCGGGGGGGTGCAGTACTTC. This encodes CASSSLGGVQYF.

The V gene is TRBV27, the J gene TRBJ1-1; a possible D gene is TRBD1 (5 bases). Trimming pared 1 base from V and 2 bases from J, leaving 14 bases between. The CDR3 runs 16 residues. CDR1 is MNHEY, CDR2 SMNVEV, per germline (reference sequence). CDR3 in DNA: TGTGCCAGCAGTTTATTAGCCCGACGGACAAACACTGAAGCTTTCTTT. It is translated as CASSLLARRTNTEAFF.

In regard to this clone: A read error is possible here, since a much larger clone lies one base away. This specimen includes other DNA sequences encoding the same CDR3. This rearrangement joins TRBV18 to TRBJ1-5; possible D gene TRBD1, 5 bases. Per germline, CDR1 KGHSH and CDR2 LQKENI. V lost 3 bases, J lost 0 bases, and 9 bases lay in between. CDR3 length: 15 amino acids. The CDR3: CASSPGRNSNQPQHF. The CDR3 nucleotides are TGTGCCAGCTCACCGGGACGCAATAGCAATCAGCCCCAGCATTTT.

The chain is built from TRBV28 and TRBJ1-2; perhaps TRBD1 as D (6 bases). Germline CDR1 and CDR2: MDHEN and SYDVKM. Trimming took off 6 bases at V and 13 bases at J, with 18 bases between the two ends. The CDR3 has 12 residues. The DNA for the CDR3 is TGTGCCAGCAGAGGTTCGGAGTCAGGGGCCACCTTC. Protein sequence: CASRGSESGATF.

This clone has just one count. The V and J genes are TRBV7-4 and TRBJ2-7; a possible D gene is TRBD1 (6 bases). The CDR3 runs to 15 residues. Trimming took off 2 bases at V and 8 bases at J, with 19 bases between the two ends. Germline V lookup: CDR1 SGHVT, CDR2 SQSDAQ. The CDR3 region is CASSLRGTGNCQQYF. For the CDR3, the DNA is TGTGCCAGCAGCTTAAGAGGCACAGGGAACTGCCAGCAGTACTTC.

CDR3 region: CASSQEWASTDTQYF. The CDR3 coding sequence is TGCGCCAGCAGCCAAGAGTGGGCTAGCACAGATACGCAGTATTTT. This chain connects TRBV4-3 to TRBJ2-3; D remains ambiguous. V shed 0 bases and J shed 0 bases, with 7 bases lying between them. CDR1 is LGHNA and CDR2 is YSLEER in the germline V gene. This CDR3 is 15 amino acids long.

This clone showed up just a few times. The chain uses TRBV5-1 and TRBJ1-3; 11 nucleotides align to TRBD1. Germline lookup yields CDR1 SGHRS and CDR2 YFSETQ. CDR3 length: 17 residues. V gave up 1 base and J gave up 3 bases; unmatched junction bases: 6. The DNA for the CDR3 is TGCGCCAGCAGCTTGTCTTGGACAGGGGGCTTTGGAAACACCATATATTTT. Protein: CASSLSWTGGFGNTIYF.

The chain has TRBV7-2 and TRBJ2-5; tentative D call: TRBD2 (6 bases). The CDR3 is 13 residues long. Germline V gives CDR1 SGHTA, CDR2 FQGNSA. Trimming left V 3 bases short and J 5 bases short, with 10 bases between. CDR3 in amino acids: CASSLSRGETQYF. As DNA, the CDR3 is TGTGCCAGCAGCTTGTCTCGGGGGGAGACCCAGTACTTC.

This clone was recorded at least ten times. Other DNA variants within this sample encode the same CDR3. V and J are TRBV1 and TRBJ2-4. TRBV1 is flagged as a pseudogene. CDR3 size: 14 residues. CDR3 bases: TGCACCAGCAGCCAAGGCCCCCCTCGGACCATTCAGTACTTC. The encoded protein is CTSSQGPPRTIQYF.

V gene TRBV28 combines with J gene TRBJ2-3; maybe TRBD1 (6 bases). Trimming took 3 bases from V and 2 from J, leaving 9 bases between them. The CDR3 has 14 amino acids. In germline, CDR1 is MDHEN, CDR2 SYDVKM. For the CDR3, the DNA is TGTGCCAGCAGTTTCAGGGGTAACACAGATACGCAGTATTTT. As protein: CASSFRGNTDTQYF.

The chain links TRBV19 to TRBJ1-5, with D unclear. CDR3 length equals 16 residues. Germline CDR1 reads LNHDA; CDR2 reads SQIVND (reference sequence). Trimming left V 5 bases short and J 1 base short, with 15 bases between. The DNA for the CDR3 is TGTGCCAGTAGTGTGCAAGGGTATGTGAGCAATCAGCCCCAGCATTTT. It is translated as CASSVQGYVSNQPQHF.

This clone was counted once. The chain uses TRBV7-3 and TRBJ1-4; 8 bases align to TRBD1. This CDR3 region has 14 residues. The trim removed 2 bases at V and 5 bases at J, leaving 1 base unmatched. Germline lookup yields CDR1 SGHTA and CDR2 FQGTGA. The CDR3 is CASSLRQGNEKLFF. CDR3 nucleotide sequence: TGTGCCAGCAGCTTACGACAGGGGAATGAAAAACTGTTTTTT.

The gene calls are TRBV7-2 and TRBJ1-2; 7 bases are shared with TRBD1. The CDR3 is 15 amino acids. Germline V gene lookup returns CDR1 SGHTA and CDR2 FQGNSA. V was pared by 2 bases and J by 4 bases, with 7 bases of the junction left unmatched. CDR3 residues: CASSLTPGGSYGYTF. The CDR3 DNA is TGTGCCAGCAGCTTAACCCCAGGGGGTTCCTATGGCTACACCTTC.

This clone was counted between two and nine times. The rearrangement links TRBV6-4 to TRBJ1-5; D is uncertain. V was pared by 4 bases and J by 6 bases, with 10 bases between. Germline CDR1 and CDR2: MRHNA and SNTAGT. CDR3 size: 13 residues. CDR3 loop: CASSGGAGQPQHF. The CDR3, as DNA: TGTGCCAGCAGTGGCGGAGCGGGTCAGCCCCAGCATTTT.

The chain combines TRBV5-1 with TRBJ1-1, with 11 positions matching TRBD1. V was clipped by 3 bases and J by 5 bases; unmatched bases: 6. The CDR3 spans 15 residues. The germline V gene has CDR1 SGHRS and CDR2 YFSETQ. The CDR3 here is CASSSEGTGGTEAFF. CDR3 nucleotide sequence: TGCGCCAGCAGCTCCGAGGGGACAGGGGGTACTGAAGCTTTCTTT.

This clone was found a few times. This rearrangement joins TRBV27 to TRBJ2-3; 8 bases align to TRBD2. The V and J ends lost 5 bases and 0 bases, in that order; junction bases with no gene match: 7. Germline assignment: CDR1 MNHEY and CDR2 SMNVEV (reference sequence). The CDR3 contains 16 residues. CDR3 region: CASSPRLASSTDTQYF. For the CDR3, the DNA is TGTGCCAGCAGTCCGCGACTAGCGAGTAGCACAGATACGCAGTATTTT.

This sequence joins TRBV7-6 and TRBJ2-6; TRBD2 might be the D (5 bases). CDR1 is SGHVS, CDR2 FNYEAQ, per germline. V shed 2 bases and J shed 1 base, with 18 bases lying between them. The CDR3 has 19 amino acids. CDR3 DNA: TGTGCCAGCAGCTTAATTGCGGGCCAGATACCTTCTGGGGCCAACGTCCTGACTTTC. Translation: CASSLIAGQIPSGANVLTF.

A remark on this clone: It differs at one base from a far larger clone, so likely a read error. Lacking the conserved final phenylalanine or tryptophan, this CDR3 likely reflects a read error. This chain connects TRBV28 to TRBJ1-2; D gene ambiguous. The CDR3 is 14 amino acids. Trimming removed 4 bases from V and 1 base from J, with 10 bases in between. Germline-derived CDR1 and CDR2 are MDHEN and SYDVKM. The chain's CDR3 is CASSSSPLNYGYTL. CDR3 DNA sequence: TGTGCCAGCAGTTCTTCCCCTCTTAACTATGGCTACACCCTC.

The rearrangement links TRBV19 to TRBJ2-2, with D possibly being TRBD1 (6 bases). The germline V and J ends were trimmed by 2 bases and 0 bases, with 7 bases remaining between them. The CDR3 has 15 residues. CDR1 LNHDA and CDR2 SQIVND come from the germline V gene (reference sequence). CDR3 coding DNA: TGTGCCAGTAGTATACAGGGGTCGAACACCGGGGAGCTGTTTTTT. It yields the protein CASSIQGSNTGELFF.

In this sample, this clone turned up a few times. The V and J genes are TRBV10-3 and TRBJ1-1; tentative D call: TRBD1 (5 bases). The V and J ends lost 5 bases and 0 bases respectively, with 10 bases between them. In germline, CDR1 is ENHRY, CDR2 SYGVKD. The CDR3 runs to 14 residues. Here the CDR3 reads CAISQDNMNTEAFF. Here the CDR3 DNA reads TGTGCCATCAGTCAGGACAACATGAACACTGAAGCTTTCTTT.

The CDR3 DNA reads as TGTGCCAGCAGGGCAGTTGAAGGGGGGGTTAGCAATCAGCCCCAGCATTTT. Its protein product is CASRAVEGGVSNQPQHF. V is TRBV6-9 and J is TRBJ1-5; possibly TRBD1 for D (6 bases). CDR1 and CDR2 (germline): MNHGY, SVAAGI. The V end lost 6 bases, the J end lost 0 bases, and 18 bases lay between the germline ends. This CDR3 contains 17 residues.

In this sample, this clone turned up a few times. It is likely a read error: a sequence one base away is far more abundant. V and J are TRBV19 and TRBJ2-3; TRBD2 matches at 9 bases. Trimming at V came to 5 bases and at J to 0 bases, leaving 9 bases not matched to a gene. CDR3 length equals 17 residues. The germline V gene encodes CDR1 LNHDA and CDR2 SQIVND (reference sequence). CDR3 DNA: TGTGCCAGTAGTCTCGGGACTAGCACCTTAAGCACAGATACGCAGTATTTT. Translating gives CASSLGTSTLSTDTQYF. The full variable domain, its missing parts supplied by reference TRBV19 and TRBJ2-3, is DGGITQSPKYLFRKEGQNVTLSCEQNLNHDAMYWYRQDPGQGLRLIYYSQIVNDFQKGDIAEGYSVSREKKESFPLTVTSAQKNPTAFYLCASSLGTSTLSTDTQYFGPGTRLTVL.

A note on this clone: A read error is the likely source, as a far larger clone sits one nucleotide away. V and J are TRBV5-1 and TRBJ2-2, with 10 bases that match TRBD2. CDR1 and CDR2 (germline): SGHRS, YFSETQ. The CDR3 has 17 amino acids. CDR3 bases: TGCGCCAGCAGCGCAGAACTAGCGGGACAAAACACCAGGGAGCTGTTTTTT. Its translation is CASSAELAGQNTRELFF.

The J gene is TRBJ2-7, the V gene TRBV15; D is possibly TRBD2 (6 bases). The CDR3 extends over 13 amino acids. V lost 3 bases and J 3 bases, leaving 9 bases between the germline ends. Germline V lookup: CDR1 LNHNV, CDR2 YYDKDF (reference sequence). Here the CDR3 reads CATSRGLSYEQYF. The DNA for the CDR3 is TGTGCCACCAGCAGGGGACTTAGCTACGAGCAGTACTTC.